This passage covers 9 T cell receptor beta chains from one sample sequenced in a study of shared clonotypes between healthy human individuals. Libraries were prepared by immunoSEQ multiplex PCR; TCRdb keeps only in-frame clonotypes and omits some of them. The sample carries more than 2 million clones, around 95% recorded once. Sequencing input: naive CD4+ T cells sorted from blood. The subset here: CD45RA+ positively selected. These receptors originate from a man younger than 30 in good health.

The J gene is TRBJ1-1, the V gene TRBV2, with 7 bases lining up with TRBD1. The CDR3 has 15 amino acids. Trimming removed 6 bases from V and 2 bases from J; junction bases left unmatched: 9. Germline assignment: CDR1 SNHLY and CDR2 FYNNEI. The CDR3 spells CASSADRAFNTEAFF. CDR3 bases: TGTGCCAGCAGCGCTGACAGGGCCTTTAACACTGAAGCTTTCTTT.

The CDR3 region is CSVTGWGDYGYTF. As DNA, the CDR3 is TGCAGCGTTACAGGGTGGGGCGACTATGGCTACACCTTC. This sequence joins TRBV29-1 and TRBJ1-2, with TRBD1 as a possible D gene (6 bases). The length of the CDR3 is 13 residues. The ends were cut back, 5 bases at V and 3 bases at J, with 13 bases in the middle. The germline V gene encodes CDR1 SQVTM and CDR2 ANQGSEA.

The gene calls are TRBV5-1 and TRBJ2-3; a possible D gene is TRBD1 (6 bases). This CDR3 is built from 15 residues. V lost 2 bases to trimming and J lost 4 bases, with 14 bases between them. From germline, CDR1 is SGHRS and CDR2 YFSETQ. CDR3 protein: CASSFGTGNPDTQYF. CDR3 in DNA: TGCGCCAGCAGCTTCGGCACAGGGAATCCAGATACGCAGTATTTT. Variable domain in full (rest from reference TRBV5-1 and TRBJ2-3): KAGVTQTPRYLIKTRGQQVTLSCSPISGHRSVSWYQQTPGQGLQFLFEYFSETQRNKGNFPGRFSGRQFSNSRSEMNVSTLELGDSALYLCASSFGTGNPDTQYFGPGTRLTVL.

This clone was recorded once. The chain has TRBV2 and TRBJ1-1; 9 bases fit TRBD1. V shed 3 bases and J 5 bases; nucleotides not matched to a gene: 28. This CDR3 region has 22 residues. CDR1 and CDR2 from the germline V gene are SNHLY and FYNNEI. CDR3 nucleotide sequence: TGTGCCAGCAGTGATGTCAGCCCTGTCCCGGGACAGGGAGCCTGGGGGATGACTGAAGCTTTCTTT. Its protein product is CASSDVSPVPGQGAWGMTEAFF.

The chain carries TRBV11-2 and TRBJ1-1; possible D gene TRBD1, 6 bases. V was shortened by 3 bases and J by 2 bases, with 13 bases between the two germline ends. The V gene's germline CDR1 is SGHAT and CDR2 FQNNGV. The CDR3 is made up of 15 amino acids. The CDR3 sequence: CASSFNRVPNTEAFF. The CDR3, as DNA: TGTGCCAGCAGCTTTAACAGGGTCCCTAACACTGAAGCTTTCTTT.

V is TRBV6-5 and J is TRBJ1-3; D may be TRBD1 (5 bases). The germline V and J ends were trimmed by 4 bases and 0 bases, with 10 bases remaining between them. This CDR3 is 15 amino acids long. Germline values: CDR1 MNHEY, CDR2 SVGAGI. CDR3 nucleotide sequence: TGTGCCAGCAGTTTCTCAGGGTTCTCTGGAAACACCATATATTTT. Translating gives CASSFSGFSGNTIYF.

The chain's CDR3 is CASRRPGLAGAEQFF. The CDR3 DNA reads TGTGCCAGCAGGCGCCCGGGACTAGCGGGTGCCGAGCAGTTCTTC. The chain employs TRBV7-2 and TRBJ2-1, with 12 bases identical to TRBD2. Germline V gene lookup returns CDR1 SGHTA and CDR2 FQGNSA. The CDR3 is 15 amino acids. The junction had 10 bases not matched to a gene; V was cut back by 6 bases and J by 10 bases.

This sequence joins TRBV7-2 and TRBJ2-5; 13 bases match TRBD2. V lost 5 bases and J lost 13; bases outside the gene matches: 16. Germline V gene data show CDR1 as SGHTA and CDR2 as FQGNSA. CDR3 length: 16 residues. In DNA, the CDR3 is TGTGCCAGCAGCCATGACTCGGGACTAGCGGGAAGACCCCGGTACTTC. Translating it yields CASSHDSGLAGRPRYF.

This clone was counted a few times. The chain employs TRBV4-1 and TRBJ1-1, with TRBD1 as a possible D gene (5 bases). CDR1 is MGHRA, CDR2 YSYEKL, per germline. The CDR3 sequence is 14 residues long. V lost 4 bases and J lost 2, with 11 bases in between. In DNA, the CDR3 is TGCGCCAGCAGCCGGGACCAGATAAACACTGAAGCTTTCTTT. Translating gives CASSRDQINTEAFF.